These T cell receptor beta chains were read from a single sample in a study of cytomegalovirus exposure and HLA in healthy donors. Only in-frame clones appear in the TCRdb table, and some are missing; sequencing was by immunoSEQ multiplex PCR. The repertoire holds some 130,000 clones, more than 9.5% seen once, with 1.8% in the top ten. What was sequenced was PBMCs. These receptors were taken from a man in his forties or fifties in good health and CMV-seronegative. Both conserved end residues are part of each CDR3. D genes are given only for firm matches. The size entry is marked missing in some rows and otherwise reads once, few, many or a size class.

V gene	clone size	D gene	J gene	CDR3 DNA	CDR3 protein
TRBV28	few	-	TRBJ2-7	TGTGCCAGCAGTCTTCGGGCCGACAGGTACGAGCAGTACTTC	CASSLRADRYEQYF
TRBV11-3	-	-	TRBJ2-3	TGTGCCAGCAGCTTAACTAGGGGGTCAGATACGCAGTATTTT	CASSLTRGSDTQYF
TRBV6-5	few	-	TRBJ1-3	TGTGCCAGCAGTTCCCCCAGGGCAAGCTCTGGAAACACCATATATTTT	CASSSPRASSGNTIYF
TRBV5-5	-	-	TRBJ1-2	TGTGCCAGCAGCTTGTGGCAGGCCTCTAACTATGGCTACACCTTC	CASSLWQASNYGYTF
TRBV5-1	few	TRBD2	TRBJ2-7	TGCGCCAGCAGAGGGGCGGGGGTCCACGAGCAGTACTTC	CASRGAGVHEQYF
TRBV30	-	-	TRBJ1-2	TGTGCCTGGAACTACCCGGCAGCCCCAAACTATGGCTACACCTTC	CAWNYPAAPNYGYTF
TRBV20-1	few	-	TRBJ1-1	TGCAGTGCTAGTCGGGCTGAAGCTTTCTTT	CSASRAEAFF
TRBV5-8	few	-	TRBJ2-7	TGTGCCAGCAGCTTGGCGCAGGGAGGCTCTTACGAGCAGTACTTC	CASSLAQGGSYEQYF
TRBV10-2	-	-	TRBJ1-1	TGCGCCAGCAGTGGGCCGAACACTGAAGCTTTCTTT	CASSGPNTEAFF
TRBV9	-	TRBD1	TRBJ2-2	TGTGCCAGCAGGGACAGGGTTGGTAACGGGGAGCTGTTTTTT	CASRDRVGNGELFF
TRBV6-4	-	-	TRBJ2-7	TGTGCCAGCAAAGTAGGACAGGGAGGGGGATACGAGCAGTACTTC	CASKVGQGGGYEQYF
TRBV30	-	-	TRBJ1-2	TGTGCCTGGAGGAGGCCGCTGTATGGCTACACCTTC	CAWRRPLYGYTF
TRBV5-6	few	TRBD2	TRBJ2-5	TGTGCCAGCAGCTTCGGACTAGCGCATCAAGAGACCCAGTACTTC	CASSFGLAHQETQYF
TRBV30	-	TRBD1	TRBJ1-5	TGTGCCTGGAAATCCGGGACAGAAGCGACTCAGCCCCAGCATTTT	CAWKSGTEATQPQHF
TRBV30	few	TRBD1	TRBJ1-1	TGTGCCTGGAGTCGACAGGGAGACACTGAAGCTTTCTTT	CAWSRQGDTEAFF
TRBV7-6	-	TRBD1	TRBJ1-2	TGTGCCAGCAGCCCGAGTAGTGAGGGGGCCTATGGCTACACCTTC	CASSPSSEGAYGYTF
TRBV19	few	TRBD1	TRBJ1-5	TGTGCCAGTACCGATCAGGGGACAGACAGAAAGAATCAGCCCCAGCATTTT	CASTDQGTDRKNQPQHF
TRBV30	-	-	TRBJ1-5	TGTGCCTGGAGTGCCGGGGGGGGGCCTTATCAGCCCCAGCATTTT	CAWSAGGGPYQPQHF
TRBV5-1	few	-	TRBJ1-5	TGCGCCAGCAGCTTGGGTGACTTACCTAATCAGCCCCAGCATTTT	CASSLGDLPNQPQHF
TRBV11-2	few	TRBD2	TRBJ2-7	TGTGCCAGCAGCTTAGGGCGGGAGTATCTCGAGCAGTACTTC	CASSLGREYLEQYF
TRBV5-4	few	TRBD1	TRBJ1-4	TGTGCCAGCAGATCGGACAGGGAGGGGGAAAAACTGTTTTTT	CASRSDREGEKLFF
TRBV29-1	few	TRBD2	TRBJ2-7	TGCAGCGTTGCACCCGGGACTAGCGCTCACGAGCAGTACTTC	CSVAPGTSAHEQYF
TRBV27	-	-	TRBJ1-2	TGTGCCAGCAGTCCAACGGGGGGTGGCTACACCTTC	CASSPTGGGYTF
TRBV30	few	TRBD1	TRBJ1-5	TGTGCCTGGAGCGCCGGACAGGACAATCAGCCCCAGCATTTT	CAWSAGQDNQPQHF
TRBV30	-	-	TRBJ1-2	TGTGCCTGGATCAGGGATAACAATGGCTGCACCTTC	CAWIRDNNGCTF
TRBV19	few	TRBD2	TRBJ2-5	TGTGCCAGTAGTTATGGACTAGCGGGAGGAGGAGAGACCCAGTACTTC	CASSYGLAGGGETQYF
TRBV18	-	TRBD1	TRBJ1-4	TGTGCCAGCTCACGTGGACAGGACGAAAAACTGTTTTTT	CASSRGQDEKLFF
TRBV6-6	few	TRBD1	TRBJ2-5	TGTGCCAGCACCTCCTCGACCACAGGGGCGACCCAGTACTTC	CASTSSTTGATQYF
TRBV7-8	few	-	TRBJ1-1	TGTGCCAGCAGCTTAGTGCAGGGGAACACTGAAGCTTTCTTT	CASSLVQGNTEAFF
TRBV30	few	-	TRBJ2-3	TGTGCCTGGAGTGTAGGGGCAGGGGCGACAGATACGCAGTATTTT	CAWSVGAGATDTQYF
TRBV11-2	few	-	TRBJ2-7	TGTGCCAGCAGCTTATCTAGGACGGGGGAGCAGTACTTC	CASSLSRTGEQYF
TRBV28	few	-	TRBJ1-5	TGTGCCAGCAGTCCCGGGGAGGCCCGTAGCAATCAGCCCCAGCATTTT	CASSPGEARSNQPQHF
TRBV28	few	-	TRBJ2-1	TGTGCCAGCAGTCCCCCCGGGAGAATCGCTCTAAATGAGCAGTTCTTC	CASSPPGRIALNEQFF
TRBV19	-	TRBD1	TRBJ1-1	TGTGCCAGTCTACCCCGGGACAGGGTGGAGGTTGAAGCTTTCTTT	CASLPRDRVEVEAFF
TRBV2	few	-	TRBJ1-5	TGTGCCAGCAGTAGCAGGGAAACCGATCTGCGTCAGCCCCAGCATTTT	CASSSRETDLRQPQHF
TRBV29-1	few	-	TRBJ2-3	TGCAGCGGCCGGAAGGACCAGCGGAGAACAGATACGCAGTATTTT	CSGRKDQRRTDTQYF
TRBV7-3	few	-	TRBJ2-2	TGTGCCAGCAGCCTACAGGACCCTAGTACCGGGGAGCTGTTTTTT	CASSLQDPSTGELFF
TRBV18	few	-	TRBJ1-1	TGTGCCAGCTCACCACTGGCAGGGAACACTGAAGCTTTCTTT	CASSPLAGNTEAFF
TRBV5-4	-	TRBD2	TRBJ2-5	TGTGCCAGCAGAGGAATAGCGGGGGGGGGAGAGACCCAGTACTTC	CASRGIAGGGETQYF
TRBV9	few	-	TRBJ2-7	TGTGCCAGCAGCCCCCAGGAGCGGGTTTACGAGCAGTACTTC	CASSPQERVYEQYF
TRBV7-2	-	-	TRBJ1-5	TGTGCCAGCAGCTTAAAGTCAGGGAATAGTCGGCCCCAGCATTTT	CASSLKSGNSRPQHF